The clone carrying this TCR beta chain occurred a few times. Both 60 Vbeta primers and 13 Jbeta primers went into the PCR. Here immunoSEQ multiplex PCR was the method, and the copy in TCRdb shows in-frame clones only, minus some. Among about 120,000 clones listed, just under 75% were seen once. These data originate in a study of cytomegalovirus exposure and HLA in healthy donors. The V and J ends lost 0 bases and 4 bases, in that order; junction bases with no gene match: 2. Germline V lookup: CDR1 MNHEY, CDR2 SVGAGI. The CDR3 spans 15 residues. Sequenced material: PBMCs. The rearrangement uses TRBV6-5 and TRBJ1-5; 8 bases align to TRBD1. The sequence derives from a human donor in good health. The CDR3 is CASSYSTGENQPQHF. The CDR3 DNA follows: TGTGCCAGCAGTTACTCGACAGGGGAGAATCAGCCCCAGCATTTT.